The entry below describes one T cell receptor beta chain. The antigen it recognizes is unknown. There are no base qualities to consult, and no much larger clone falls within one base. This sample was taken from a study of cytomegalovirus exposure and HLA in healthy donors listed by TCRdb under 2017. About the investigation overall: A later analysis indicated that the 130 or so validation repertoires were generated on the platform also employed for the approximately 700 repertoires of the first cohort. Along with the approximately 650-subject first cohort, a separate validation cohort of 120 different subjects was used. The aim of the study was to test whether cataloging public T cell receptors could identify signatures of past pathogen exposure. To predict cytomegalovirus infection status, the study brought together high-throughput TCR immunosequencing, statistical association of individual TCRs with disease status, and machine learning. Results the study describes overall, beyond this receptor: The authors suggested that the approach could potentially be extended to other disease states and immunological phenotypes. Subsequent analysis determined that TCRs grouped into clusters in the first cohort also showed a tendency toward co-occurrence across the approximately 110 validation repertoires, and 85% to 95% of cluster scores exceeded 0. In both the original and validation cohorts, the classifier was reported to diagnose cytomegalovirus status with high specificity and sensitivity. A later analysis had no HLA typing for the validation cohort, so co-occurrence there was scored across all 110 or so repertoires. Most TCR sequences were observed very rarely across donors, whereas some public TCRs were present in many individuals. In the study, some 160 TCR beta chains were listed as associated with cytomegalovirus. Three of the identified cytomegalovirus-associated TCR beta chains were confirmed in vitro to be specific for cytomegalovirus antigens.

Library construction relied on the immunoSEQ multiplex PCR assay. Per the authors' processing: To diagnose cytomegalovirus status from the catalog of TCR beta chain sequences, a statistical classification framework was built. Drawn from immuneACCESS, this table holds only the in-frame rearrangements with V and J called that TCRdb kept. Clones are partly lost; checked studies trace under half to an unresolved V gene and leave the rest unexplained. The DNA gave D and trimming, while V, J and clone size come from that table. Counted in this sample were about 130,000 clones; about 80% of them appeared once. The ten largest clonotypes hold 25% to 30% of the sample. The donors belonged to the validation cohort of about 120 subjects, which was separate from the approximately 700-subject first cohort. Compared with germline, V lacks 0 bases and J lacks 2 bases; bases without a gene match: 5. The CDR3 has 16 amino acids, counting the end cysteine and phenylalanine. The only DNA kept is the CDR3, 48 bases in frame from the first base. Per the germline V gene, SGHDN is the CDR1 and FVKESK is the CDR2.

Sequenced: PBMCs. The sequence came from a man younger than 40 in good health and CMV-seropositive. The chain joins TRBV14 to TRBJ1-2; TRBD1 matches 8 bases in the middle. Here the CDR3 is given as CASSQDLTGDNYGYTF. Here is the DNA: TGTGCCAGCAGCCAAGATCTGACAGGGGACAACTATGGCTACACCTTC.